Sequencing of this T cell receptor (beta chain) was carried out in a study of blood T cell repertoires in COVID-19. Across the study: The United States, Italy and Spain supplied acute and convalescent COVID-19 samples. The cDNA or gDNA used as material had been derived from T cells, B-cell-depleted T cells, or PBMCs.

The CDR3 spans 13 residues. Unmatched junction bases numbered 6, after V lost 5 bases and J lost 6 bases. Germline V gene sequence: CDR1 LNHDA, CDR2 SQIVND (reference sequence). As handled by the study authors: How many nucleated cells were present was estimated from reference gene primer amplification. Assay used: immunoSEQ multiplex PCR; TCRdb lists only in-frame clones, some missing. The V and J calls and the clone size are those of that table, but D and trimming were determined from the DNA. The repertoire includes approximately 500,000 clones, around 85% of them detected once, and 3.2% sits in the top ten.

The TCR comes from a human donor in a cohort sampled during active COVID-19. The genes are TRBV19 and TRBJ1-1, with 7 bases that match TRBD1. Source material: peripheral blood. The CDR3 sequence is CASSLHRGSEAFF. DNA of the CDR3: TGTGCCAGTAGTCTCCACAGGGGCTCTGAAGCTTTCTTT.